This T cell receptor beta chain stems from a study of control samples from healthy donors and cancer patients. Generated by immunoSEQ multiplex PCR, the TCRdb table keeps only in-frame clones and is missing some. Of about 140,000 clones in the sample, 88% were seen once. CDR3 size: 15 residues. Trimming removed 2 bases from V and 4 bases from J, with 13 bases in between. CDR1 is LGHNA, CDR2 YNFKEQ, per germline. The TCR originated in a woman in her 30s in good health. The chain has TRBV4-2 and TRBJ2-3; no reliable D call. Sequencing input: blood. Here the CDR3 DNA reads TGTGCCAGCAGCCAATTGAGAGGTCTTGCAGATACGCAGTATTTT. It encodes CASSQLRGLADTQYF.